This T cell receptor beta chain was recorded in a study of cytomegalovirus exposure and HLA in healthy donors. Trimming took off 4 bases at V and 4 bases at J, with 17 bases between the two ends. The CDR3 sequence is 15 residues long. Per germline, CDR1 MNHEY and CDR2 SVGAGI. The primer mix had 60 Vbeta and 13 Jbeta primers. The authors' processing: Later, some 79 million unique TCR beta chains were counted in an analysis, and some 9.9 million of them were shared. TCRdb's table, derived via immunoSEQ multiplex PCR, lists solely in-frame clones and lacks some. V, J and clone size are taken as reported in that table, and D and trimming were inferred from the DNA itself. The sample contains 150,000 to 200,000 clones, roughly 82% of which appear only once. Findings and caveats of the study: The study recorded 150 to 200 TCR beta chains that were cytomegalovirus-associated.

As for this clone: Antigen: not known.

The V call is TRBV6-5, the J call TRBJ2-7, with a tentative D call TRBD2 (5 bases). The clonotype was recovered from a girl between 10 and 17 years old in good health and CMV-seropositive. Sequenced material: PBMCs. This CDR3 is CASSSKAGWLYEQYF. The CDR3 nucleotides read TGTGCCAGCAGTTCGAAGGCGGGTTGGTTATACGAGCAGTACTTC.